These 18 T cell receptor beta chains originate from one sample sequenced in a study of T-cell reconstitution after alpha-beta-depleted transplantation in children. For TCRbeta, the library was prepared with unique molecular identifiers. Each CDR3 protein gets one entry after TCRdb re-called the PCR reads with MiXCR. The repertoire consists of 200,000 to 250,000 distinct CDR3 sequences, with about 12% occurring once and the leading ten covering around 3%. The sample in question was PBMCs from the stem cell graft donor, obtained from the stem cell graft. The receptors were sampled from a human donor who donated a stem cell graft to a child with acute lymphoblastic leukemia.

Ten or more counts support this clonotype. The genes are TRBV7-9 and TRBJ1-1; D is ambiguous. The CDR3 has 15 amino acids. Trimming shortened V by 1 base and J by 7 bases, and 16 bases separated the two germline ends. Germline CDR1 is SEHNR and CDR2 is FQNEAQ (reference sequence). CDR3 nucleotide sequence: TGTGCCAGCAGCTTAGGGCTACGGAGGCGGAATGAAGCTTTCTTT. Translation gives CASSLGLRRRNEAFF.

This clonotype appeared many times. This rearrangement joins TRBV28 to TRBJ2-7, with D unclear. CDR3 length: 13 amino acids. CDR1 is MDHEN, CDR2 SYDVKM, per germline. V gave up 5 bases and J gave up 3 bases, with 11 bases separating them. Here the CDR3 reads CASSPQVRYEQYF. The CDR3, as DNA: TGTGCCAGCAGTCCCCAGGTGCGCTACGAGCAGTACTTC.

At least ten counts were recorded for this clonotype. The V call is TRBV4-3, the J call TRBJ1-4; 8 bases fit TRBD1. The CDR3 loop spans 15 amino acids. CDR1 is LGHNA and CDR2 is YSLEER in the germline V gene. V was pared by 2 bases and J by 2 bases, with 1 base of the junction left unmatched. DNA of the CDR3: TGCGCCAGCAGCCAAACAGGGGGGACTAATGAAAAACTGTTTTTT. Translated: CASSQTGGTNEKLFF.

This clonotype has at least ten counts. This chain connects TRBV20-1 to TRBJ1-1; D is ambiguous. CDR1 DFQATT and CDR2 SNEGSKA come from the germline V gene (reference sequence). The CDR3 loop spans 16 amino acids. V was trimmed by 0 bases and J by 6 bases, leaving 20 bases between them. The CDR3 region has the DNA TGCAGTGCTAGAGAGGCGGCCTCACAAGGTCAACCTGAAGCTTTCTTT. Its protein product is CSAREAASQGQPEAFF.

This clonotype occurred many times. The chain recombines TRBV20-1 with TRBJ2-1; 8 positions match TRBD1. Germline V gene data show CDR1 as DFQATT and CDR2 as SNEGSKA (reference sequence). V was clipped by 6 bases and J by 1 base; unmatched bases: 20. CDR3 size: 19 residues. The CDR3 region is CSADQFSRWTGSSYNEQFF. The CDR3 DNA reads TGCAGTGCGGATCAGTTTTCCCGGTGGACAGGGAGTTCCTACAATGAGCAGTTCTTC.

This clonotype appeared a few times. The chain has TRBV5-6 and TRBJ1-5; unclear D gene. The germline CDR1 and CDR2 sequences are SGHDT and YYEEEE. V was clipped by 7 bases and J by 9 bases, with 5 bases between them. CDR3 length: 9 amino acids. The CDR3 DNA reads as TGTGCCAGCGAGACGCCCCAGCATTTT. Translating it yields CASETPQHF. The entire variable domain, with the rest obtained from reference TRBV5-6 and TRBJ1-5, is as follows: DAGVTQSPTHLIKTRGQQVTLRCSPKSGHDTVSWYQQALGQGPQFIFQYYEEEERQRGNFPDRFSGHQFPNYSSELNVNALLLGDSALYLCASETPQHFGDGTRLSIL.

In this sample, this clonotype turned up many times. V and J are TRBV28 and TRBJ2-3; TRBD2 is a possible D gene (5 bases). Germline CDR1 MDHEN, CDR2 SYDVKM. V lost 6 bases and J 6 bases, leaving 7 bases between the germline ends. This CDR3 has 11 residues. The CDR3 loop is CASSIADTQYF. The DNA for the CDR3 is TGTGCCAGCAGCATAGCGGATACGCAGTATTTT.

This clonotype has at least ten counts. V usage is TRBV30 and J usage is TRBJ2-2; 9 bases map to TRBD1. The CDR3 is made up of 16 amino acids. Losses at the gene ends were 3 bases for V and 5 bases for J; bases not matched to a gene: 10. The germline V gene encodes CDR1 GTSNPN and CDR2 SVGIG (reference sequence). The CDR3 nucleotides read TGTGCCTGGAGAGGCACAGGGGGCTTTCGAACCGGGGAGCTGTTTTTT. Translation: CAWRGTGGFRTGELFF.

This clonotype was observed many times. The chain links TRBV6-1 to TRBJ2-3, with 9 bases matching TRBD2. The V gene end was trimmed by 5 bases and the J gene end by 2 bases; junction bases not matched to a gene: 8. The CDR3 consists of 16 residues. CDR1 MNHNS and CDR2 SASEGT come from the germline V gene. The CDR3, as DNA: TGTGCCAGCAGTAAGGTAGTAGCGGGGGTCACAGATACGCAGTATTTT. Its protein is CASSKVVAGVTDTQYF.

At least ten counts were recorded for this clonotype. The rearrangement joins TRBV7-9 to TRBJ2-1; perhaps TRBD1 as D (6 bases). CDR1 is SEHNR and CDR2 is FQNEAQ in the germline V gene (reference sequence). The CDR3 spans 14 residues. Trimming pared 5 bases from V and 5 bases from J, leaving 13 bases between. The CDR3 loop reads CASSQGTLDNEQFF. CDR3 coding DNA: TGTGCCAGCAGCCAAGGGACATTAGACAATGAGCAGTTCTTC.

This clonotype was detected ten times or more. This chain joins TRBV20-1 and TRBJ1-5; a weak D match, TRBD1 (5 bases). V was pared by 0 bases and J by 7 bases, with 13 bases between. Germline-derived CDR1 and CDR2 are DFQATT and SNEGSKA (reference sequence). CDR3 length equals 14 residues. In DNA, the CDR3 is TGCAGTGCTAGAGACCCGACAGCATCCCAGCCCCAGCATTTT. Translating it yields CSARDPTASQPQHF.

The sample holds many counts of this clonotype. The gene calls are TRBV28 and TRBJ1-1; D is unresolved. V lost 6 bases to trimming and J lost 1 base, with 9 bases between them. Looked up from germline, CDR1 is MDHEN and CDR2 is SYDVKM. The CDR3 has 13 residues. CDR3 DNA sequence: TGTGCCAGCAGCAAGACGGAGAACACTGAAGCTTTCTTT. Encoded protein: CASSKTENTEAFF.

This clonotype was seen many times. The CDR3 spells CASSMGQNTEAFF. In nucleotides, the CDR3 is TGTGCCAGCAGCATGGGGCAGAACACTGAAGCTTTCTTT. The gene calls are TRBV9 and TRBJ1-1, with D possibly TRBD1 on 5 matching bases. Germline CDR1 SGDLS, CDR2 YYNGEE. CDR3 length equals 13 residues. Trimming took 4 bases from V and 1 from J, leaving 8 bases between them.

The V and J genes are TRBV4-2 and TRBJ1-2; D is uncertain. CDR3 length: 14 residues. Germline values: CDR1 LGHNA, CDR2 YNFKEQ. V gave up 0 bases and J gave up 6 bases, with 11 bases separating them. The CDR3 DNA reads as TGTGCCAGCAGCCAAGAACGGCGTAAGGATGGCTACACCTTC. It is translated as CASSQERRKDGYTF.

This clonotype was observed at least ten times. V is TRBV7-2 and J is TRBJ2-4; the D call may be TRBD1 or TRBD2 (5 bases each). The V gene's germline CDR1 is SGHTA and CDR2 FQGNSA. The CDR3 is made up of 14 amino acids. Trimming removed 5 bases at V and 6 bases at J, with 14 bases between. CDR3 in amino acids: CASSPQRGRNIQYF. As DNA, the CDR3 is TGTGCCAGCAGCCCACAGAGGGGCCGAAACATTCAGTACTTC.

This clonotype came up many times. The V call is TRBV3-1, the J call TRBJ1-2; 8 nucleotides agree with TRBD1. After removal of 0 bases from V and 1 base from J, the junction contained 7 bases not matched to a gene. CDR3 length equals 17 residues. Germline CDR1 is LGHDT and CDR2 is YNNKEL (reference sequence). The CDR3 loop is CASSQDEHRGSNYGYTF. The CDR3 DNA reads TGTGCCAGCAGCCAAGACGAGCACAGGGGGAGTAACTATGGCTACACCTTC.

This clonotype showed up many times. The chain links TRBV19 to TRBJ2-3; D might be TRBD1 or TRBD2, each matching 5 bases. V was pared by 10 bases and J by 0 bases, with 14 bases between. CDR1 is LNHDA, CDR2 SQIVND, per germline (reference sequence). This CDR3 comprises 14 residues. Here the CDR3 reads CATHRGRSTDTQYF. CDR3 coding DNA: TGTGCCACCCATCGGGGACGGAGCACAGATACGCAGTATTTT. Based on the CDR3 plus reference TRBV19 and TRBJ2-3, the full variable domain is DGGITQSPKYLFRKEGQNVTLSCEQNLNHDAMYWYRQDPGQGLRLIYYSQIVNDFQKGDIAEGYSVSREKKESFPLTVTSAQKNPTAFYLCATHRGRSTDTQYFGPGTRLTVL.

This clonotype was recorded at least ten times. The J gene is TRBJ2-5, the V gene TRBV6-1, with TRBD2 matching over 10 bases. Germline assignment: CDR1 MNHNS and CDR2 SASEGT. This CDR3 contains 14 residues. V dropped 5 bases and J dropped 5; count of bases not matched to a gene: 5. For the CDR3, the DNA is TGTGCCAGCAGTCTAGCGGGAGAGGTGGAGACCCAGTACTTC. It is translated as CASSLAGEVETQYF.